The 15 T cell receptor beta chains given below trace back to one sample, sequenced in a study of T cells in Graves' hyperthyroidism and ophthalmopathy. The TCR beta CDR3 regions underwent amplification using RNA transcripts as the source. The TCR CDR3 was amplified in a first-round RT-PCR using the HTBI primer set. TCRdb called the multiplex PCR reads again in MiXCR, with one record for every CDR3 protein. The sample lists under 300,000 distinct CDR3 sequences; roughly 14% were seen once. Material for sequencing was blood. The receptors were gathered from a woman in her forties with Graves' hyperthyroidism that later progressed to Graves' ophthalmopathy.

Remarks on this clonotype: With a much larger clone just one base away, this may be a read error. The chain combines TRBV11-2 with TRBJ2-7, with 13 bases lining up with TRBD2. With V trimmed by 5 bases and J by 4 bases, 5 bases remained unmatched. The CDR3 loop spans 15 amino acids. The V gene's germline CDR1 is SGHAT and CDR2 FQNNGV. Written as DNA, the CDR3 is TGTGCCAGCAGCCGGACTAGCGGGAGTTTGTACGAGCAGTACTTC. Encoded protein: CASSRTSGSLYEQYF.

This clonotype was observed many times. The chain uses TRBV27 and TRBJ1-5, with a weak D call TRBD1 (5 bases). CDR3 size: 14 residues. Looked up from germline, CDR1 is MNHEY and CDR2 is SMNVEV (reference sequence). V was cut by 5 bases and J by 4 bases, with 12 bases left in between. CDR3 sequence (DNA): TGTGCCAGCAGTGGCGTCTGGGGGAATCAGCCCCAGCATTTT. Translation: CASSGVWGNQPQHF.

This clonotype was detected ten times or more. The chain uses TRBV2 and TRBJ2-7, with D maybe TRBD1 (6 bases). The ends were cut back, 8 bases at V and 1 base at J, with 15 bases in the middle. The germline V gene encodes CDR1 SNHLY and CDR2 FYNNEI. The CDR3 covers 14 residues. The CDR3 DNA follows: TGTGCCAGCGTATTTACAGGGCCTTCCTACGAGCAGTACTTC. It translates to CASVFTGPSYEQYF.

Ten or more counts support this clonotype. The rearrangement uses TRBV9 and TRBJ2-2, with 7 bases identical to TRBD1. CDR3 length: 16 residues. J gave up 3 bases and V 1 base, and 6 bases lay outside the gene matches. CDR1 SGDLS and CDR2 YYNGEE come from the germline V gene. CDR3 DNA sequence: TGTGCCAGCAGCGTACAGGGGGTGTTCGACACCGGGGAGCTGTTTTTT. It is translated as CASSVQGVFDTGELFF.

This clonotype was counted at least ten times. The gene calls are TRBV6-1 and TRBJ1-1; possible D gene TRBD1, 6 bases. The germline CDR1 and CDR2 sequences are MNHNS and SASEGT. V lost 7 bases and J lost 4, with 16 bases in between. This CDR3 has 14 amino acids. The CDR3 region is CASKLQGRGTEAFF. The CDR3 coding sequence is TGTGCCAGCAAATTGCAGGGGCGAGGCACTGAAGCTTTCTTT.

Many counts were recorded for this clonotype. This sequence joins TRBV2 and TRBJ1-1; tentative D call: TRBD1 (5 bases). Deletions cut 2 bases from V and 5 bases from J, with 18 bases between. The CDR3 is made up of 16 amino acids. The germline V gene has CDR1 SNHLY and CDR2 FYNNEI. Here the CDR3 DNA reads TGTGCCAGCAGTGAATGGGGGAGCTCCCGGCGGACTGAAGCTTTCTTT. Its protein is CASSEWGSSRRTEAFF. Based on the CDR3 plus reference TRBV2 and TRBJ1-1, the full variable domain is EPEVTQTPSHQVTQMGQEVILRCVPISNHLYFYWYRQILGQKVEFLVSFYNNEISEKSEIFDDQFSVERPDGSNFTLKIRSTKLEDSAMYFCASSEWGSSRRTEAFFGQGTRLTVV.

The V and J genes are TRBV5-5 and TRBJ1-5; 7 positions match TRBD1. Germline trimming cut 2 bases from V and 3 bases from J; bases unmatched to any gene: 2. From germline, CDR1 is SGHKS and CDR2 YYEKEE (reference sequence). CDR3 length: 14 amino acids. For the CDR3, the DNA is TGTGCCAGCAGCTTTGACAGGGCCAATCAGCCCCAGCATTTT. It encodes CASSFDRANQPQHF.

This clonotype occurred many times. The V and J genes are TRBV27 and TRBJ2-7, with 9 bases matching TRBD2. The ends lost 4 bases at V and 4 bases at J; junction bases unmatched: 5. The CDR3 extends over 14 amino acids. Germline V gene data show CDR1 as MNHEY and CDR2 as SMNVEV (reference sequence). The CDR3 here is CASSSGTSRYEQYF. CDR3 DNA sequence: TGTGCCAGCAGTTCAGGGACTAGCAGGTACGAGCAGTACTTC.

The table lists this clonotype with many counts. The chain is built from TRBV14 and TRBJ2-1; D unclear. CDR1 and CDR2 (germline): SGHDN, FVKESK. The CDR3 totals 13 residues. V was trimmed by 0 bases and J by 10 bases, leaving 10 bases between them. The CDR3 is CASSQDLGREQFF. The CDR3, as DNA: TGTGCCAGCAGCCAAGATTTGGGCAGGGAGCAGTTCTTC.

This clonotype was observed a handful of times. V and J are TRBV2 and TRBJ1-4, with no clear D. The CDR3 has 12 residues. CDR1 SNHLY and CDR2 FYNNEI come from the germline V gene. V was clipped by 6 bases and J by 8 bases, with 10 bases between them. CDR3 in amino acids: CASSDDSEKLFF. The CDR3, as DNA: TGTGCCAGCAGCGACGATAGCGAAAAACTGTTTTTT.

This clonotype appeared a few times. The chain uses TRBV28 and TRBJ2-2; D gene unclear. The ends were cut back, 3 bases at V and 2 bases at J, with 4 bases in the middle. Germline V gene sequence: CDR1 MDHEN, CDR2 SYDVKM. CDR3 length equals 13 residues. The CDR3 here is CASSLINTGELFF. Written as DNA, the CDR3 is TGTGCCAGCAGTTTGATTAACACCGGGGAGCTGTTTTTT.

This clonotype occurred many times. The chain couples TRBV2 to TRBJ2-1; tentative D call: TRBD2 (5 bases). Germline V gene sequence: CDR1 SNHLY, CDR2 FYNNEI. Trimming removed 7 bases at V and 9 bases at J, with 13 bases between. This CDR3 has 12 amino acids. CDR3 bases: TGTGCCAGCATAGAGGGCCGGGGTGAGCAGTTCTTC. Encoded protein: CASIEGRGEQFF.

Only a few counts were recorded for this clonotype. This chain joins TRBV20-1 and TRBJ2-3; 7 nucleotides match TRBD2. The CDR3 covers 16 residues. Germline CDR1 DFQATT, CDR2 SNEGSKA (reference sequence). With V trimmed by 0 bases and J by 2 bases, 8 bases remained unmatched. The CDR3 reads CSARDRLAEITDTQYF. CDR3 DNA: TGCAGTGCTAGAGATCGGCTAGCGGAAATCACAGATACGCAGTATTTT.

There are many counts of this clonotype. The chain carries TRBV27 and TRBJ2-1; 16 bases line up with TRBD2. The CDR3 is 19 residues long. Germline V CDR1 and CDR2: MNHEY, SMNVEV (reference sequence). With 5 bases clipped from V and 5 bases from J, the junction kept 12 bases outside the gene matches. This CDR3 is CASSAQGLAGGPRNNEQFF. CDR3 nucleotides: TGTGCCAGCAGTGCGCAGGGACTAGCGGGAGGGCCGAGGAACAATGAGCAGTTCTTC.

This clonotype was recorded many times. The chain carries TRBV28 and TRBJ2-7; 8 bases map to TRBD2. This CDR3 has 14 amino acids. The V segment lost 6 bases and the J segment 0 bases; nucleotides outside the gene matches: 4. Per the germline V gene, CDR1 is MDHEN and CDR2 is SYDVKM. The chain's CDR3 is CASSPGTSSYEQYF. The CDR3, as DNA: TGTGCCAGCAGCCCCGGGACTAGCTCCTACGAGCAGTACTTC.